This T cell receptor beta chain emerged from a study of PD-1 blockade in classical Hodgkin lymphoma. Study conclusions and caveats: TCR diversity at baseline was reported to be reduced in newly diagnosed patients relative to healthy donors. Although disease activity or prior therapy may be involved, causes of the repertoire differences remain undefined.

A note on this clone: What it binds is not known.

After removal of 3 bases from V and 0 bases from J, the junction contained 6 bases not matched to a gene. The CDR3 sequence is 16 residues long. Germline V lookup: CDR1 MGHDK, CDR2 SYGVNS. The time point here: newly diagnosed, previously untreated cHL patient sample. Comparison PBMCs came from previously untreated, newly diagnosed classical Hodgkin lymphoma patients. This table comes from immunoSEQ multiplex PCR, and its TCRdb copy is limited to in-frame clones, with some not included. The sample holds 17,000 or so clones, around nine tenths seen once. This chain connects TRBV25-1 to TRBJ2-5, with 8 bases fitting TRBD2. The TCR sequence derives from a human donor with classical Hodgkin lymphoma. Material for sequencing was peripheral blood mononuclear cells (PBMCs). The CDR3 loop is CASSDPGLANQETQYF. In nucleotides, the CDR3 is TGTGCCAGCAGTGACCCCGGACTAGCTAACCAAGAGACCCAGTACTTC.